The rows below give T cell receptor beta chains drawn from one sample of a study of blood T cell repertoires in COVID-19. Assay: immunoSEQ multiplex PCR; the TCRdb copy retains only in-frame clones and omits some. Of 55,000 to 90,000 clones listed, about 85% are singletons. The specimen was peripheral blood. Every receptor here comes from a man between 70 and 80 years old with active COVID-19. The conserved cysteine and the conserved F or W are not part of the CDR3 here. The order of the fields is V gene, D gene, J gene, CDR3 protein. The D gene is left open where the match is weak.

TRBV28	-	TRBJ2-7	ASSLVPPPYEQY
TRBV6-6	-	TRBJ2-7	ASSYRAYEQY
TRBV7-3	-	TRBJ2-7	ASSLTSGEAYEQY
TRBV9	-	TRBJ2-3	ASSALGRPTDTQY
TRBV20-1	-	TRBJ1-2	SPGSYGYT
TRBV7-3	TRBD2	TRBJ2-3	ASSLSPSGIDTQY
TRBV9	-	TRBJ1-1	ASSVFPGDVGF
TRBV19	TRBD1	TRBJ1-2	ASSIDPGTGVGYT
TRBV6-5	TRBD1	TRBJ1-6	ATKPTGLGSPLH
TRBV19	-	TRBJ2-6	ASSIGPSGANVLT
TRBV2	-	TRBJ2-1	ASSAGDFHNEQF
TRBV9	-	TRBJ1-3	ASSVGVTTNSGNTIY
TRBV4-1	TRBD1	TRBJ2-2	ASSAPGQGRTGELF
TRBV9	TRBD2	TRBJ2-7	ASSVAARAGGEQY
TRBV6-6	-	TRBJ1-5	ASTPGGPQH
TRBV28	TRBD2	TRBJ2-2	ASSFWGLAGGPGELF